This is a list of T cell receptor beta chains from one sample in a study of cytotoxic CD8 clonotypes in ibrutinib-treated CLL. TCRdb's table, derived via immunoSEQ multiplex PCR, lists solely in-frame clones and lacks some. The table records more than 85,000 clones, about 74% of them present only once. The specimen was PBMCs, collected after 24 months of ibrutinib treatment. These TCRs come from a human donor with chronic lymphocytic leukemia. The CDR3 runs from the conserved cysteine through the conserved F or W. Each record gives: CDR3 protein, CDR3 DNA, V gene, J gene, clone size, D gene. The D gene is left open where the match is weak. Only part of the rows carry a size: once, few, many, or a class if the clone is expanded.

CDR3aa: CASSYSTSGREYTQYF; CDR3nt: TGTGCCAGCAGTTACTCGACAAGCGGGAGGGAATATACGCAGTATTTT; v_gene: TRBV6-5; j_gene: TRBJ2-3; abundance: .; d_gene: TRBD2
CDR3aa: CASSLEETQYF; CDR3nt: TGCGCCAGCAGCTTGGAAGAGACCCAGTACTTC; v_gene: TRBV5-1; j_gene: TRBJ2-5; abundance: .; d_gene: .
CDR3aa: CASSPSRGAGTGELFF; CDR3nt: TGTGCCAGCAGCCCTAGTCGTGGGGCTGGCACCGGGGAGCTGTTTTTT; v_gene: TRBV9; j_gene: TRBJ2-2; abundance: few; d_gene: .
CDR3aa: CASSEAGGKTQYF; CDR3nt: TGTGCCAGCAGTGAGGCAGGGGGAAAGACCCAGTACTTC; v_gene: TRBV28; j_gene: TRBJ2-5; abundance: .; d_gene: TRBD1
CDR3aa: CASSTRDRVYNEQFF; CDR3nt: TGTGCCAGCAGCACCCGGGACAGGGTATACAATGAGCAGTTCTTC; v_gene: TRBV7-2; j_gene: TRBJ2-1; abundance: .; d_gene: TRBD1
CDR3aa: CASGFPRGYTEAFF; CDR3nt: TGTGCTAGTGGTTTCCCTAGGGGTTACACTGAAGCTTTCTTT; v_gene: TRBV12-5; j_gene: TRBJ1-1; abundance: .; d_gene: .
CDR3aa: CASSPGQGREKLFF; CDR3nt: TGTGCCAGCAGCCCGGGACAGGGTCGGGAAAAACTGTTTTTT; v_gene: TRBV7-2; j_gene: TRBJ1-4; abundance: .; d_gene: TRBD1
CDR3aa: CASSPRFEGEAFF; CDR3nt: TGCGCCAGCAGCCCCAGGTTTGAGGGTGAAGCTTTCTTT; v_gene: TRBV5-1; j_gene: TRBJ1-1; abundance: many; d_gene: .
CDR3aa: CASSLAGGATNEKLFF; CDR3nt: TGCGCCAGCAGCTTGGCCGGAGGCGCAACTAATGAAAAACTGTTTTTT; v_gene: TRBV5-1; j_gene: TRBJ1-4; abundance: once; d_gene: .
CDR3aa: CASSRLGRGAWAYEQYF; CDR3nt: TGTGCCAGCAGCCGCCTGGGCAGGGGAGCTTGGGCCTACGAGCAGTACTTC; v_gene: TRBV11-2; j_gene: TRBJ2-7; abundance: .; d_gene: .